The clone carrying this T cell receptor beta chain has only one observation. Germline V lookup: CDR1 SGDLS, CDR2 YYNGEE. This CDR3 has 14 residues. V was pared by 3 bases and J by 10 bases, with 8 bases of the junction left unmatched. TCRdb's copy holds only in-frame clones and misses some; the assay was immunoSEQ multiplex PCR. The data show some 99,000 clones, over 75% seen once. This record belongs to a study of T cell responses to AZD1222 COVID-19 vaccine. Source: peripheral blood, taken 28 days after the second AZD1222 dose. V usage is TRBV9 and J usage is TRBJ1-4, with TRBD1 matching 8 bases. This clonotype was obtained from an adult who received the AZD1222 COVID-19 vaccine. The DNA of the CDR3 is TGTGCCAGCAGCGCGGGACAGGTAGAAGGAAAACTGTTTTTT. Translated: CASSAGQVEGKLFF.